The 20 T cell receptor beta chains given below trace back to one sample, sequenced in a study of shared T cell receptors in the human thymus. TCRdb's table, derived via immunoSEQ multiplex PCR, lists solely in-frame clones and lacks some. Of almost 550,000 clones in the sample, around 82% were seen once. These data are also associated with another study on human thymus T cells.

The sample comprised thymocytes. Receptor source: a boy in the first two years of life with a congenital heart defect.

This clone came up a few times. The chain carries TRBV28 and TRBJ2-3; maybe TRBD1 (6 bases). The ends were cut back, 2 bases at V and 0 bases at J, with 18 bases in the middle. The CDR3 runs 18 residues. The germline V gene encodes CDR1 MDHEN and CDR2 SYDVKM. The CDR3, as DNA: TGTGCCAGCAGTTTAACGGCCCCAGGGGCCTCTAGCACAGATACGCAGTATTTT. Encoded protein: CASSLTAPGASSTDTQYF.

The chain couples TRBV27 to TRBJ2-1; TRBD2 matches 9 bases. CDR1 is MNHEY and CDR2 is SMNVEV in the germline V gene (reference sequence). The CDR3 totals 16 residues. Trimming cost V 2 bases and J 4 bases; bases outside gene matches: 6. The CDR3 reads CASSLMGSGRYNEQFF. The CDR3 DNA follows: TGTGCCAGCAGTTTAATGGGTAGCGGGAGATACAATGAGCAGTTCTTC.

This chain connects TRBV5-6 to TRBJ2-1, with 7 bases fitting TRBD2. Germline lookup yields CDR1 SGHDT and CDR2 YYEEEE. The CDR3 is 16 residues long. V was clipped by 2 bases and J by 5 bases; unmatched bases: 10. DNA for the CDR3: TGTGCCAGCAGCTTTCCCCGCGGGAGCGCAAACAATGAGCAGTTCTTC. It yields the protein CASSFPRGSANNEQFF.

The chain combines TRBV9 with TRBJ2-6; no reliable D call. Germline V gives CDR1 SGDLS, CDR2 YYNGEE. The CDR3 runs 16 residues. Trimming removed 0 bases at V and 0 bases at J, with 7 bases between. The CDR3 nucleotides are TGTGCCAGCAGCGTAGAGCCGAGCTCTGGGGCCAACGTCCTGACTTTC. Translated: CASSVEPSSGANVLTF.

This clone was seen a single time. This sequence joins TRBV4-1 and TRBJ1-2; 8 nucleotides align to TRBD1. CDR1 is MGHRA and CDR2 is YSYEKL in the germline V gene. After removal of 5 bases from V and 1 base from J, the junction contained 9 bases not matched to a gene. CDR3 length: 16 amino acids. DNA of the CDR3: TGCGCCAGCAGCTCGGGACAGGCGGAGCTTAACTATGGCTACACCTTC. The encoded protein is CASSSGQAELNYGYTF.

The chain's CDR3 is CAWSVSVASTEQYF. CDR3 sequence (DNA): TGTGCCTGGAGTGTATCAGTCGCATCAACCGAGCAGTACTTC. The rearrangement links TRBV30 to TRBJ2-7, with unresolved D. The CDR3 runs 14 residues. The germline V gene has CDR1 GTSNPN and CDR2 SVGIG (reference sequence). V lost 0 bases and J lost 6, with 15 bases in between.

The chain couples TRBV9 to TRBJ1-1; maybe TRBD1 (5 bases). CDR3 length: 15 residues. V was pared by 6 bases and J by 3 bases, with 18 bases between. Looked up from germline, CDR1 is SGDLS and CDR2 is YYNGEE. The CDR3 nucleotides are TGTGCCAGCACCCGAAGGGGAGGGGAGGACACTGAAGCTTTCTTT. This sequence encodes CASTRRGGEDTEAFF.

The chain is built from TRBV30 and TRBJ2-7; D perhaps matches TRBD1 (6 bases). The CDR3 consists of 15 residues. Trimming left V 3 bases short and J 0 bases short, with 15 bases between. Germline lookup yields CDR1 GTSNPN and CDR2 SVGIG (reference sequence). This chain's CDR3 is CAWRVRDRSSYEQYF. The CDR3 DNA is TGTGCCTGGAGAGTTAGAGACAGGTCCTCCTACGAGCAGTACTTC.

This clone has only one observation. The rearrangement links TRBV4-1 to TRBJ2-1; 13 bases line up with TRBD2. This CDR3 contains 14 residues. The V and J ends lost 6 bases and 8 bases, in that order; junction bases with no gene match: 4. CDR1 and CDR2 from the germline V gene are MGHRA and YSYEKL. The CDR3 DNA reads TGCGCCAGCAGACTTGGACTAGCGGGAGATGAGCAGTTCTTC. Amino acids: CASRLGLAGDEQFF.

This sequence joins TRBV5-1 and TRBJ2-5; 7 bases agree with TRBD2. Trimming cost V 0 bases and J 1 base; bases outside gene matches: 3. The CDR3 is made up of 15 amino acids. Germline CDR1 is SGHRS and CDR2 is YFSETQ. This CDR3 is CASSLASGVQETQYF. The DNA of the CDR3 is TGCGCCAGCAGCTTGGCTAGCGGAGTCCAAGAGACCCAGTACTTC.

This clone was counted between two and nine times. The rearrangement uses TRBV27 and TRBJ2-3, with 7 bases fitting TRBD1. The length of the CDR3 is 15 residues. The junction had 10 bases not matched to a gene; V was cut back by 6 bases and J by 4 bases. In germline, CDR1 is MNHEY, CDR2 SMNVEV (reference sequence). DNA for the CDR3: TGTGCCAGCAGCTCCCGGGACAGAAGTCCAGATACGCAGTATTTT. It encodes CASSSRDRSPDTQYF.

This chain connects TRBV5-1 to TRBJ2-5; TRBD2 matches 7 bases. The CDR3 has 13 amino acids. The ends lost 4 bases at V and 11 bases at J; junction bases unmatched: 11. Looked up from germline, CDR1 is SGHRS and CDR2 is YFSETQ. The CDR3 region has the DNA TGCGCCAGCAGCGGGACTGTGGGCGGGAGACAGTACTTC. It yields the protein CASSGTVGGRQYF.

This clone was counted a few times. The V call is TRBV27, the J call TRBJ2-5, with D possibly being TRBD1 (6 bases). V gave up 3 bases and J gave up 5 bases, with 10 bases separating them. Germline V gene lookup returns CDR1 MNHEY and CDR2 SMNVEV (reference sequence). The CDR3 is 13 amino acids. In nucleotides, the CDR3 is TGTGCCAGCAGTTTGGCCGACAGGGAGACCCAGTACTTC. Protein: CASSLADRETQYF.

The chain joins TRBV11-3 to TRBJ2-2; D call uncertain. V lost 1 base and J lost 5, with 5 bases in between. The CDR3 consists of 13 residues. Germline V gene sequence: CDR1 SGHNT, CDR2 YENEEA. CDR3 region: CASSLALTGELFF. Written as DNA, the CDR3 is TGTGCCAGCAGCTTAGCTCTGACCGGGGAGCTGTTTTTT. The full variable domain, in which reference TRBV11-3 and TRBJ2-2 provide the parts outside the CDR3, is EAGVVQSPRYKIIEKKQPVAFWCNPISGHNTLYWYLQNLGQGPELLIRYENEEAVDDSQLPKDRFSAERLKGVDSTLKIQPAELGDSAVYLCASSLALTGELFFGEGSRLTVL.

V and J are TRBV7-9 and TRBJ2-3; D uncertain. The CDR3 contains 11 residues. The V end was cut by 5 bases, the J end by 4 bases, with 4 bases between. CDR1 and CDR2 (germline): SEHNR, FQNEAQ (reference sequence). For the CDR3, the DNA is TGTGCCAGCAGCCGGGCAGATACGCAGTATTTT. Translating gives CASSRADTQYF.

The chain combines TRBV2 with TRBJ2-5, with a tentative D call TRBD1 (5 bases). Trimming stripped 6 bases from V and 3 bases from J, with 17 bases between. There are 15 residues in the CDR3. Germline V lookup: CDR1 SNHLY, CDR2 FYNNEI. This CDR3 reads CASSQGAVGKETQYF. CDR3 sequence (DNA): TGTGCCAGCAGCCAAGGGGCCGTCGGAAAAGAGACCCAGTACTTC.

The V and J genes are TRBV27 and TRBJ1-3, with TRBD1 identical over 11 bases. The junction had 13 bases not matched to a gene; V was cut back by 5 bases and J by 1 base. The CDR3 length is 19 residues. Germline-derived CDR1 and CDR2 are MNHEY and SMNVEV (reference sequence). The CDR3 DNA reads as TGTGCCAGCAGTCCGCGATCCGGGACAGGGGGACATTCTGGAAACACCATATATTTT. This sequence encodes CASSPRSGTGGHSGNTIYF.

In regard to this clone: Within the sample, other DNA sequences also encode this same CDR3. This sequence joins TRBV27 and TRBJ1-5; TRBD1 agrees at 8 bases. The length of the CDR3 is 14 residues. The V gene end was trimmed by 6 bases and the J gene end by 4 bases; junction bases not matched to a gene: 5. The germline CDR1 and CDR2 sequences are MNHEY and SMNVEV (reference sequence). CDR3 coding DNA: TGTGCCAGCAGACGGACAGGGAGTAATCAGCCCCAGCATTTT. The encoded protein is CASRRTGSNQPQHF.

This clone was counted a single time. The chain combines TRBV27 with TRBJ2-7; D is unresolved. The germline gives CDR1 MNHEY, CDR2 SMNVEV (reference sequence). The CDR3 loop spans 13 amino acids. Between the trimmed V and J ends, which lost 3 bases and 6 bases, there was a span of 12 bases. The CDR3 sequence: CASSFSLRGEQYF. CDR3 DNA sequence: TGTGCCAGCAGTTTCTCTCTACGCGGCGAGCAGTACTTC.

The rearrangement links TRBV5-6 to TRBJ2-7; TRBD1 aligns across 7 bases. V was pared by 4 bases and J by 3 bases, with 19 bases of the junction left unmatched. From germline, CDR1 is SGHDT and CDR2 YYEEEE. This CDR3 has 18 residues. The CDR3 DNA follows: TGTGCCAGCAGCCCGGATCGAGACAGGGATGGTAGCAGCTACGAGCAGTACTTC. As protein: CASSPDRDRDGSSYEQYF.